This TCR beta chain was sequenced in a study of blood T cell repertoires in COVID-19. The table came from immunoSEQ multiplex PCR; TCRdb's copy has only in-frame clones and leaves some out. The sample carries approximately 190,000 clones, 79% recorded once. Germline V gene data show CDR1 as SGHTA and CDR2 as FQGNSA. V was clipped by 0 bases and J by 5 bases, with 14 bases between them. The CDR3 consists of 15 residues. The clonotype comes from a man between 60 and 75 years old with active or convalescent COVID-19. Sequencing was done on a sample of peripheral blood. The chain employs TRBV7-2 and TRBJ2-7, with D maybe TRBD1 (6 bases). CDR3 amino acids: CASSLAHRAAHEQYF. In DNA form, the CDR3 reads TGTGCCAGCAGCTTAGCGCACAGGGCCGCGCACGAGCAGTACTTC.